This T cell receptor beta chain emerged from a study of OX40 agonist ivuxolimab in advanced cancers. Study-wide background: Patients receiving dose escalation had hepatocellular carcinoma, melanoma, renal cell or head and neck cancer.

J was trimmed by 2 bases and V by 6 bases; bases with no gene match: 5. CDR1 SGHTA and CDR2 FQGNSA come from the germline V gene. This CDR3 region has 14 residues. Systemic immunosuppression or autoimmune disease history was grounds to exclude patients. Libraries were prepared by immunoSEQ multiplex PCR; TCRdb keeps only in-frame clonotypes and omits some of them. Of some 22,000 clones listed, 88% are singletons. About this clone itself: Antigen specificity is unknown.

Study observations and caveats: More expanded clones were found, on average, in CD8+ than in CD4+ T cells. Which antigen the expanded peripheral T cells recognized is unknown.

The sample here was CD4+ or CD8+ T cells sorted from blood, taken in a trial of the OX40 agonist ivuxolimab. The clonotype comes from an adult with an advanced solid tumor such as melanoma, head and neck, liver or kidney cancer. The chain uses TRBV7-2 and TRBJ2-7, with 9 bases aligning to TRBD1. The DNA for the CDR3 is TGTGCCAGCAGAAAAGGGACAGGGACCTACGAGCAGTACTTC. It translates to CASRKGTGTYEQYF. The variable domain in full, completed from reference TRBV7-2 and TRBJ2-7, reads GAGVSQSPSNKVTEKGKDVELRCDPISGHTALYWYRQSLGQGLEFLIYFQGNSAPDKSGLPSDRFSAERTGGSVSTLTIQRTQQEDSAVYLCASRKGTGTYEQYFGPGTRLTVT.